The rows below give T cell receptor beta chains drawn from one sample of a study of breast tumors, draining lymph nodes, adjacent tissues. TCRdb re-called the multiplex PCR reads with MiXCR, one entry per CDR3 protein. Among 180,000 or so distinct CDR3 sequences, over 25% were seen once, and the ten largest hold 4% to 4.5%. Sequenced sample: axillary lymph node tissue. These receptors were obtained from a female donor with breast cancer. Some clones in this sample may be carry-over from other donors' samples. Both conserved end residues are part of each CDR3. A D gene is named only where the DNA matches it firmly. Size tells how often a clone was seen (once, few, many) or the class of an expanded clone, and some rows leave it out.

CDR3aa	CDR3nt	abundance	v_gene	j_gene	d_gene
CASSPRGQGHYGYTF	TGTGCCAGCAGCCCCCGGGGACAGGGGCATTATGGCTACACCTTC	-	TRBV3-1	TRBJ1-2	TRBD1
CASSPLTRNTGGGTDTQYF	TGTGCCAGCAGCCCCCTGACTCGGAACACCGGGGGAGGTACAGATACGCAGTATTTT	-	TRBV7-2	TRBJ2-3	-
CASSVDNKGDTQYF	TGTGCCAGCAGCGTAGATAACAAGGGAGATACGCAGTATTTT	many	TRBV9	TRBJ2-3	-
CASGFSGENTQYF	TGTGCTAGTGGGTTTTCGGGAGAAAATACGCAGTATTTT	many	TRBV12-5	TRBJ2-3	-
CASSEGPVAGAGGSNEKLFF	TGTGCCAGCAGTGAAGGTCCGGTGGCAGGGGCGGGGGGATCTAATGAAAAACTGTTTTTT	-	TRBV6-1	TRBJ1-4	-
CASSQALTSGRNYEQYF	TGCGCCAGCAGCCAAGCTCTGACTAGCGGGAGAAACTACGAGCAGTACTTC	many	TRBV4-1	TRBJ2-7	TRBD2
CASARGETQYF	TGTGCCAGCGCCAGGGGGGAGACCCAGTACTTC	-	TRBV6-6	TRBJ2-5	TRBD1
CASSPGTSVLGELFF	TGCGCCAGCAGTCCCGGGACTAGCGTGTTGGGGGAGCTGTTTTTT	many	TRBV5-1	TRBJ2-2	TRBD2
CASGSGTGASPLHF	TGTGCCAGCGGCTCCGGGACAGGGGCTTCACCCCTCCACTTT	-	TRBV7-9	TRBJ1-6	TRBD1
CASKTGPSLDGQYF	TGTGCCAGCAAAACCGGGCCCTCACTCGACGGGCAGTACTTC	-	TRBV25-1	TRBJ2-7	-
CASRQTAGRDTIYF	TGTGCCAGTAGACAAACGGCCGGGCGGGACACCATATATTTT	many	TRBV19	TRBJ1-3	-